Below are 14 T cell receptor beta chains sequenced from a single sample in a study of blood T cells in healthy people across ages. A second PCR, run for roughly 6 to 11 cycles, used a sample-barcoded 5' primer plus a J-beta primer mix. TCRdb analysed the 5' RACE reads with MiXCR anew, one entry per CDR3 protein. The sample contains 1.5 million to 2 million distinct CDR3 sequences, about 31% of which appear only once. The sequenced material came from blood. Receptors originate from a woman in her thirties in good health.

V usage is TRBV15 and J usage is TRBJ2-3, with 9 bases fitting TRBD1. V shed 5 bases, J shed 2 bases, and the junction held 5 bases outside the gene matches. This CDR3 region has 15 residues. Per germline, CDR1 LNHNV and CDR2 YYDKDF (reference sequence). This CDR3 reads CATSPWTGDTDTQYF. As DNA, the CDR3 is TGTGCCACCAGCCCCTGGACAGGGGACACAGATACGCAGTATTTT.

J is TRBJ2-7 and V is TRBV12-5; D is ambiguous. V was shortened by 3 bases and J by 2 bases, with 17 bases between the two germline ends. The germline CDR1 and CDR2 sequences are LGHNT and FRNRAP. This CDR3 contains 16 residues. CDR3 coding DNA: TGTGCTAGTGGTTTAGGCGGTCTGGACCCAACCTACGAGCAGTACTTC. It codes for CASGLGGLDPTYEQYF.

This clonotype was counted only a few times. The J gene is TRBJ2-1, the V gene TRBV9; 8 bases match TRBD1. CDR3 length equals 14 residues. The V gene end was trimmed by 3 bases and the J gene end by 6 bases; junction bases not matched to a gene: 5. Germline V gene sequence: CDR1 SGDLS, CDR2 YYNGEE. The CDR3 region has the DNA TGTGCCAGCAGCGGAACGACAGGGGTCAATGAGCAGTTCTTC. It translates to CASSGTTGVNEQFF.

Remarks on this clonotype: A read error may be the cause here, since a much bigger clone is one base away. This chain joins TRBV20-1 and TRBJ2-7; 11 bases are a match to TRBD2. There are 14 residues in the CDR3. Germline CDR1 reads DFQATT; CDR2 reads SNEGSKA (reference sequence). The V segment lost 6 bases and the J segment 2 bases; nucleotides outside the gene matches: 6. The CDR3 region has the DNA TGCAGTGCGGCGGGACTAGCGGTCACCTACGAGCAGTACTTC. Translated, it gives CSAAGLAVTYEQYF.

Remarks on this clonotype: A much larger clone lies one base from this, so it may be a read error. The chain combines TRBV29-1 with TRBJ1-5; 10 bases agree with TRBD1. Germline V gives CDR1 SQVTM, CDR2 ANQGSEA. The junction had 10 bases not matched to a gene; V was cut back by 4 bases and J by 7 bases. This CDR3 is built from 15 residues. CDR3 DNA sequence: TGCAGCGTTGCTTTAGGGGGACAGGGGAGGCAGCCCCAGCATTTT. Translation: CSVALGGQGRQPQHF.

This rearrangement joins TRBV5-1 to TRBJ2-5; D not resolved. The V gene lost 0 bases and the J gene lost 5 bases, with 14 bases spanning the gap. Germline loops: CDR1 SGHRS, CDR2 YFSETQ. The CDR3 spans 15 residues. The CDR3 sequence: CASSLDSRPVETQYF. The CDR3 coding sequence is TGCGCCAGCAGCTTGGACTCCAGGCCGGTTGAGACCCAGTACTTC.

This clonotype was seen only a few times. The V and J genes are TRBV7-6 and TRBJ1-6, with D possibly being TRBD1 (5 bases). Germline V lookup: CDR1 SGHVS, CDR2 FNYEAQ. CDR3 size: 16 residues. Trimming removed 7 bases at V and 0 bases at J, with 13 bases between. The CDR3 loop reads CASTPGRSSYNSPLHF. CDR3 DNA sequence: TGTGCCAGCACCCCGGGACGGAGCTCCTATAATTCACCCCTCCACTTT. The full variable domain, in which reference TRBV7-6 and TRBJ1-6 provide the parts outside the CDR3, is GAGVSQSPRYKVTKRGQDVALRCDPISGHVSLYWYRQALGQGPEFLTYFNYEAQQDKSGLPNDRFSAERPEGSISTLTIQRTEQRDSAMYRCASTPGRSSYNSPLHFGNGTRLTVT.

Here the CDR3 reads CASPQAGLSDEQYF. The CDR3 DNA follows: TGTGCTAGTCCTCAAGCGGGGCTGTCAGACGAGCAGTACTTC. The V call is TRBV12-5, the J call TRBJ2-7; TRBD2 aligns across 7 bases. Trimming at V came to 8 bases and at J to 5 bases, leaving 12 bases not matched to a gene. This CDR3 is 14 amino acids long. The V gene's germline CDR1 is LGHNT and CDR2 FRNRAP.

This clonotype was observed a handful of times. The rearrangement links TRBV12-3 or TRBV12-4 to TRBJ2-7; 7 nucleotides line up with TRBD1. CDR3 length: 14 amino acids. V lost 3 bases, J lost 4 bases, and 6 bases stayed unmatched. The DNA for the CDR3 is TGTGCCAGCAGTTTCCCAGGGACAGCTTACGAGCAGTACTTC. Protein sequence: CASSFPGTAYEQYF.

This clonotype has a single count. The chain employs TRBV6-5 and TRBJ1-5; a weak D match, TRBD1 (5 bases). In germline, CDR1 is MNHEY, CDR2 SVGAGI. CDR3 size: 13 residues. V was pared by 6 bases and J by 9 bases, with 15 bases between. CDR3 in amino acids: CASRRAGTAPQHF. In DNA, the CDR3 is TGTGCCAGCAGGAGGGCAGGGACCGCGCCCCAGCATTTT.

The chain uses TRBV20-1 and TRBJ1-2, with D uncertain. Trimming removed 1 base at V and 6 bases at J, with 6 bases between. There are 11 residues in the CDR3. CDR1 is DFQATT and CDR2 is SNEGSKA in the germline V gene (reference sequence). As DNA, the CDR3 is TGCAGTGCTAGAGTCCAGAATGGCTACACCTTC. Protein product: CSARVQNGYTF.

This clonotype was recorded a few times. The chain uses TRBV30 and TRBJ1-2; 8 bases align to TRBD1. Germline lookup yields CDR1 GTSNPN and CDR2 SVGIG (reference sequence). The CDR3 loop spans 11 amino acids. J was trimmed by 8 bases and V by 5 bases; bases with no gene match: 4. CDR3 in amino acids: CAWGQGEGYTF. CDR3 coding DNA: TGTGCCTGGGGACAGGGCGAGGGCTACACCTTC.

V is TRBV30 and J is TRBJ1-1; no firm D call. Germline-derived CDR1 and CDR2 are GTSNPN and SVGIG (reference sequence). The CDR3 extends over 11 amino acids. V gave up 8 bases and J gave up 1 base, with 8 bases separating them. This chain's CDR3 is CAGDPNTEAFF. Written as DNA, the CDR3 is TGTGCCGGCGACCCGAACACTGAAGCTTTCTTT. The complete variable domain, with remaining parts taken from reference TRBV30 and TRBJ1-1, reads SQTIHQWPATLVQPVGSPLSLECTVEGTSNPNLYWYRQAAGRGLQLLFYSVGIGQISSEVPQNLSASRPQDRQFILSSKKLLLSDSGFYLCAGDPNTEAFFGQGTRLTVV.

This clonotype was recorded many times. The V gene is TRBV29-1, the J gene TRBJ1-2; no reliable D call. This CDR3 is built from 9 residues. The ends were cut back, 8 bases at V and 8 bases at J, with 9 bases in the middle. Germline CDR1 and CDR2: SQVTM and ANQGSEA. CDR3 DNA: TGCAGCCCTACGGCGGGCTACACCTTC. Translated: CSPTAGYTF.